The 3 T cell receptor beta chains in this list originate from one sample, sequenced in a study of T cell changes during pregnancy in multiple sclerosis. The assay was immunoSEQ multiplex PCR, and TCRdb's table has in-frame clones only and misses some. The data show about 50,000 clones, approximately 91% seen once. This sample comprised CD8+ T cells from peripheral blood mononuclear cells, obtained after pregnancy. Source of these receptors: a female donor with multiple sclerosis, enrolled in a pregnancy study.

The CDR3 spells CASSYGHGGEETQYF. CDR3 DNA sequence: TGTGCCAGCAGTTACGGACATGGCGGAGAAGAGACCCAGTACTTC. The chain joins TRBV6-5 to TRBJ2-5; TRBD1 is a possible D gene (5 bases). The CDR3 is 15 residues long. Trimming cost V 2 bases and J 3 bases, with 13 bases left between them. Germline V lookup: CDR1 MNHEY, CDR2 SVGAGI.

The CDR3 nucleotides are TGTGCCAGCAGCGCTAGCGGGGTCCTCACAGATACGCAGTATTTT. It translates to CASSASGVLTDTQYF. The chain is built from TRBV9 and TRBJ2-3; 9 bases are a match to TRBD2. V lost 3 bases, J lost 2 bases, and 4 bases stayed unmatched. The CDR3 covers 15 residues. Germline-derived CDR1 and CDR2 are SGDLS and YYNGEE. Together with reference TRBV9 and TRBJ2-3, the CDR3 gives the full variable domain: DSGVTQTPKHLITATGQRVTLRCSPRSGDLSVYWYQQSLDQGLQFLIQYYNGEERAKGNILERFSAQQFPDLHSELNLSSLELGDSALYFCASSASGVLTDTQYFGPGTRLTVL.

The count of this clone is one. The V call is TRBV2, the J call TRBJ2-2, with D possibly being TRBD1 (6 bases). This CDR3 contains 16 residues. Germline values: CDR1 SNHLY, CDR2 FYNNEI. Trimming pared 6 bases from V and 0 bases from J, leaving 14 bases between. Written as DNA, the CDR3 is TGTGCCAGCAGCGGGATGGACAGTACGAACACCGGGGAGCTGTTTTTT. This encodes CASSGMDSTNTGELFF.